The 14 T cell receptor beta chains below all came from one sample that was sequenced in a study of cytomegalovirus exposure and HLA in healthy donors. The PCR made use of 60 Vbeta and 13 Jbeta primers. The data were produced by immunoSEQ multiplex PCR, yet TCRdb's version contains in-frame clones alone and is incomplete. This sample has under 100,000 clones, with roughly 79% found just once. Input material: PBMCs. The receptors come from a man between 18 and 29 years old in good health and CMV-seropositive.

This clone turned up a few times. The CDR3 DNA reads as TGTGCCAGCAGTTACCCCGGGACAGTGGGTGGCTACACCTTC. Its protein product is CASSYPGTVGGYTF. V gene TRBV6-5 combines with J gene TRBJ1-2, with TRBD1 identical over 7 bases. V shed 2 bases and J 7 bases; nucleotides not matched to a gene: 7. CDR1 MNHEY and CDR2 SVGAGI come from the germline V gene. This CDR3 spans 14 amino acids.

This chain uses TRBV7-8 with TRBJ2-1; 10 bases are shared with TRBD2. The CDR3 is 15 amino acids. Germline-derived CDR1 and CDR2 are SGHVS and FQNEAQ. V trimming: 5 bases; J trimming: 9 bases; junction bases outside the gene matches: 10. The CDR3 here is CASSLGGLATTEQFF. In DNA form, the CDR3 reads TGTGCCAGCAGCCTCGGGGGACTAGCGACGACTGAGCAGTTCTTC.

V is TRBV28 and J is TRBJ1-1; D is unclear. The CDR3 has 14 residues. Trimming shortened V by 6 bases and J by 1 base, and 12 bases separated the two germline ends. Germline CDR1 reads MDHEN; CDR2 reads SYDVKM. DNA for the CDR3: TGTGCCAGCAGGACAACGGCGTGGAACACTGAAGCTTTCTTT. This gives the protein CASRTTAWNTEAFF.

The table lists this clone with a few counts. The chain links TRBV4-1 to TRBJ1-5; 9 positions match TRBD1. CDR1 and CDR2 from the germline V gene are MGHRA and YSYEKL. This CDR3 has 15 amino acids. V gave up 3 bases and J gave up 9 bases; unmatched junction bases: 9. The CDR3 DNA reads TGCGCCAGCAGCCAGGGACAGGGCGCCTTTGGGCCCCAGCATTTT. It translates to CASSQGQGAFGPQHF.

This sequence joins TRBV6-5 and TRBJ1-5; 8 bases are a match to TRBD1. The germline gives CDR1 MNHEY, CDR2 SVGAGI. The CDR3 loop spans 15 amino acids. The V segment lost 5 bases and the J segment 4 bases; nucleotides outside the gene matches: 7. In DNA form, the CDR3 reads TGTGCCAGCAGTGGACGGACAGGGATTAATCAGCCCCAGCATTTT. Amino acids: CASSGRTGINQPQHF.

The V call is TRBV4-1, the J call TRBJ1-4, with D tentatively TRBD1 (6 bases). This CDR3 comprises 16 residues. The germline V gene encodes CDR1 MGHRA and CDR2 YSYEKL. V dropped 0 bases and J dropped 8 bases, with 16 bases sitting between them. The CDR3 bases are TGCGCCAGCAGCCAAGATCGGAACAGGGCTACGGAAAAACTGTTTTTT. Protein product: CASSQDRNRATEKLFF.

In its sample, this clone was seen a few times. The chain joins TRBV28 to TRBJ2-1; D remains ambiguous. CDR1 is MDHEN and CDR2 is SYDVKM in the germline V gene. The CDR3 consists of 11 residues. V gave up 6 bases and J gave up 4 bases, with 4 bases separating them. The CDR3 nucleotides read TGTGCCAGCAGGTCATACAATGAGCAGTTCTTC. Protein: CASRSYNEQFF.

The V call is TRBV10-1, the J call TRBJ2-7; no firm D call. Germline loops: CDR1 WNHNN, CDR2 SYGVQD (reference sequence). Trimming stripped 3 bases from V and 6 bases from J, with 12 bases between. The CDR3 consists of 13 residues. The DNA for the CDR3 is TGCGCCAGCAGTGAAGTTGGCATGGCCGAGCAGTACTTC. Protein sequence: CASSEVGMAEQYF.

This chain joins TRBV9 and TRBJ2-1, with D unresolved. V lost 3 bases to trimming and J lost 7 bases, with 8 bases between them. Per germline, CDR1 SGDLS and CDR2 YYNGEE. The CDR3 runs to 12 residues. The CDR3 region has the DNA TGTGCCAGCAGCGGAACACCGAATGAGCAGTTCTTC. Protein sequence: CASSGTPNEQFF.

The rearrangement links TRBV9 to TRBJ2-2; 7 bases are shared with TRBD1. Unmatched junction bases numbered 4, after V lost 4 bases and J lost 4 bases. This CDR3 region has 14 residues. Germline values: CDR1 SGDLS, CDR2 YYNGEE. The CDR3 DNA is TGTGCCAGCAGCCGACAGGGTATCACCGGGGAGCTGTTTTTT. Protein sequence: CASSRQGITGELFF.

The rearrangement uses TRBV4-1 and TRBJ1-5; 8 bases align to TRBD1. Per the germline V gene, CDR1 is MGHRA and CDR2 is YSYEKL. This CDR3 contains 15 residues. Losses at the gene ends were 4 bases for V and 5 bases for J; bases not matched to a gene: 7. CDR3 amino acids: CASSPRTGMDQPQHF. The DNA for the CDR3 is TGCGCCAGCAGCCCCCGGACAGGGATGGATCAGCCCCAGCATTTT.

This sequence joins TRBV29-1 and TRBJ2-7; 10 bases line up with TRBD2. This CDR3 has 15 residues. Trimming removed 4 bases from V and 3 bases from J; junction bases left unmatched: 9. Germline V gives CDR1 SQVTM, CDR2 ANQGSEA. The CDR3 protein is CSVAHTGLANYEQYF. CDR3 coding DNA: TGCAGCGTTGCCCACACGGGACTAGCGAACTACGAGCAGTACTTC.

The chain recombines TRBV4-1 with TRBJ1-5; 8 bases align to TRBD1. After removal of 1 base from V and 2 bases from J, the junction contained 7 bases not matched to a gene. This CDR3 comprises 17 residues. Germline V gene sequence: CDR1 MGHRA, CDR2 YSYEKL. The CDR3 loop is CASSQAYDRGGNQPQHF. The CDR3 nucleotides are TGCGCCAGCAGCCAAGCTTACGACAGGGGTGGCAATCAGCCCCAGCATTTT.

In this sample, this clone turned up once. A read error may account for a junction end that differs from germline. As DNA, the CDR3 is TGTGCCAGTAGTCTAGACAGGGGGCGCGATACTGAAGCTTTCTTT. Amino acid sequence: CASSLDRGRDTEAFF. The rearrangement uses TRBV19 and TRBJ1-1; 10 nucleotides agree with TRBD1. This CDR3 region has 15 residues. Germline CDR1 LNHDA, CDR2 SQIVND (reference sequence).